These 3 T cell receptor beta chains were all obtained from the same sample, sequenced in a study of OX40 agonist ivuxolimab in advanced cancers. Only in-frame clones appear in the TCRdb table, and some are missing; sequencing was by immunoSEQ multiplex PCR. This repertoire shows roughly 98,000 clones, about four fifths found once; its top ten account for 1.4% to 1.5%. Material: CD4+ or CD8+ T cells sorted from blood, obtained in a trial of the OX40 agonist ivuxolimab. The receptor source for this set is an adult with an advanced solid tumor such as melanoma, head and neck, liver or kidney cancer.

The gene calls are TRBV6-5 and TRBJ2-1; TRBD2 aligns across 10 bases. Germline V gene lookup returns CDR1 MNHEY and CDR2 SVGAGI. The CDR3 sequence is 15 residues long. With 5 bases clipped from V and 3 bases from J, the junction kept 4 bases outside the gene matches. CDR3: CASSRTSGDYNEQFF. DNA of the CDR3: TGTGCCAGCAGTCGGACTAGCGGAGACTACAATGAGCAGTTCTTC.

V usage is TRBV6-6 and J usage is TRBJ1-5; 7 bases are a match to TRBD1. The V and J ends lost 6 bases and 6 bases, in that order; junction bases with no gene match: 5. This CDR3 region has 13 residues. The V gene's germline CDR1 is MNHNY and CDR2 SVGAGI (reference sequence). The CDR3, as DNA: TGTGCCAGCAGGAACAGGGGTGGTCAGCCCCAGCATTTT. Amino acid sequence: CASRNRGGQPQHF.

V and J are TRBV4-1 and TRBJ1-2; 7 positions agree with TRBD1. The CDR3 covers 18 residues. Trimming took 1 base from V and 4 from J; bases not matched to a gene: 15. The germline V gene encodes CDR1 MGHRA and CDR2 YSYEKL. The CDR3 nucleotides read TGCGCCAGCAGCCAAGGTGGAGTTGACAGGGTGGCAACCTATGGCTACACCTTC. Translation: CASSQGGVDRVATYGYTF.